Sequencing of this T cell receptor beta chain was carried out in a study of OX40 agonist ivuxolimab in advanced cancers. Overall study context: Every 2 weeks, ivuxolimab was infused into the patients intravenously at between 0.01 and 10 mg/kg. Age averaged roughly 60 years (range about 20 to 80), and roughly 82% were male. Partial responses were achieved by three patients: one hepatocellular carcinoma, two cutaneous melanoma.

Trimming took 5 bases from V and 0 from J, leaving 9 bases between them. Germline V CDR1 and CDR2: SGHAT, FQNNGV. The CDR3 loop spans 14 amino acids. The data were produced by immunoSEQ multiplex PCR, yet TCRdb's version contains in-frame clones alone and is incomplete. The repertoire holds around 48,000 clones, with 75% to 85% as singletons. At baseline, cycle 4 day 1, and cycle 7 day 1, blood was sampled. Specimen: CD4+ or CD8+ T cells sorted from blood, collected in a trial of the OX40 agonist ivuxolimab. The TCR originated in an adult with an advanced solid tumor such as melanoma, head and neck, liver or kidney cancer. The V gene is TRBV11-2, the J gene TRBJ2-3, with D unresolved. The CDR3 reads CASSLTVSTDTQYF. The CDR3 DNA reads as TGTGCCAGCAGCCTAACGGTCAGCACAGATACGCAGTATTTT. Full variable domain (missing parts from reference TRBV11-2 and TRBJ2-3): EAGVAQSPRYKIIEKRQSVAFWCNPISGHATLYWYQQILGQGPKLLIQFQNNGVVDDSQLPKDRFSAERLKGVDSTLKIQPAKLEDSAVYLCASSLTVSTDTQYFGPGTRLTVL.